Following are 30 T cell receptor beta chains from one sample sequenced in a study of blood T cell repertoires in COVID-19. Assay used: immunoSEQ multiplex PCR; TCRdb lists only in-frame clones, some missing. The repertoire holds a few hundred thousand clones, with approximately 88% as singletons. The sample taken for sequencing was peripheral blood. The receptors derive from a woman aged 45 to 65 with COVID-19, enrolled during active disease.

The rearrangement uses TRBV19 and TRBJ2-3; 7 nucleotides agree with TRBD1. The CDR3 covers 15 residues. The trim removed 3 bases at V and 4 bases at J, leaving 7 bases unmatched. Germline values: CDR1 LNHDA, CDR2 SQIVND (reference sequence). The CDR3 protein is CASSIGQDVADTQYF. In DNA, the CDR3 is TGTGCCAGTAGTATTGGACAGGATGTCGCAGATACGCAGTATTTT.

This clone was found a few times. The J gene is TRBJ2-2, the V gene TRBV5-4; 10 bases align to TRBD2. Germline V CDR1 and CDR2: SGHNT, YYREEE (reference sequence). V lost 0 bases and J lost 7; bases outside the gene matches: 3. The CDR3 is 15 amino acids. The CDR3 spells CASSLVGLANGELFF. In DNA form, the CDR3 reads TGTGCCAGCAGCTTGGTGGGACTAGCGAACGGGGAGCTGTTTTTT.

The CDR3 here is CASSAATDYGYTF. CDR3 bases: TGCGCCAGCAGCGCGGCGACAGACTATGGCTACACCTTC. The V gene is TRBV5-1, the J gene TRBJ1-2; a possible D gene is TRBD1 (5 bases). The CDR3 is 13 residues long. The germline V and J ends were trimmed by 4 bases and 3 bases, with 10 bases remaining between them. The germline V gene has CDR1 SGHRS and CDR2 YFSETQ.

This chain uses TRBV4-1 with TRBJ2-7; perhaps TRBD2 as D (6 bases). The CDR3 length is 15 residues. Trimming stripped 5 bases from V and 1 base from J, with 15 bases between. Germline V gives CDR1 MGHRA, CDR2 YSYEKL. The CDR3 region has the DNA TGCGCCAGCAGCGTCGGGGGAGACCCATCCTACGAGCAGTACTTC. Translating it yields CASSVGGDPSYEQYF.

The rearrangement links TRBV7-6 to TRBJ1-6; TRBD1 matches 8 bases. The CDR3 is 15 residues long. Germline values: CDR1 SGHVS, CDR2 FNYEAQ. V dropped 5 bases and J dropped 4; count of bases not matched to a gene: 4. In DNA form, the CDR3 reads TGTGCCAGCAGCGCCCGGGACAGGTATAATTCACCCCTCCACTTT. The encoded protein is CASSARDRYNSPLHF.

This chain joins TRBV24-1 and TRBJ2-2, with D maybe TRBD1 (6 bases). The CDR3 loop spans 15 amino acids. Germline loops: CDR1 KGHDR, CDR2 SFDVKD. V lost 4 bases and J lost 6, with 14 bases in between. The CDR3 bases are TGTGCCACCAGTGAATGGGACAAAGAGGCCGGGGAGCTGTTTTTT. The encoded protein is CATSEWDKEAGELFF.

V is TRBV7-9 and J is TRBJ2-7; 8 nucleotides line up with TRBD1. Trimming at V came to 5 bases and at J to 2 bases, leaving 5 bases not matched to a gene. Germline assignment: CDR1 SEHNR and CDR2 FQNEAQ (reference sequence). The CDR3 has 14 residues. Written as DNA, the CDR3 is TGTGCCAGCAGCCCGACAGGGGTTCCCTACGAGCAGTACTTC. Translated, it gives CASSPTGVPYEQYF.

This chain connects TRBV11-1 to TRBJ2-2; 10 positions match TRBD1. Trimming removed 4 bases from V and 6 bases from J; junction bases left unmatched: 5. Looked up from germline, CDR1 is SGHAT and CDR2 is FQDESV (reference sequence). The CDR3 covers 15 residues. CDR3 region: CASSSGQGVAGELFF. Written as DNA, the CDR3 is TGTGCCAGCAGCTCCGGACAGGGGGTTGCCGGGGAGCTGTTTTTT. Full variable domain (rest looked up from reference TRBV11-1 and TRBJ2-2): EAEVAQSPRYKITEKSQAVAFWCDPISGHATLYWYRQILGQGPELLVQFQDESVVDDSQLPKDRFSAERLKGVDSTLKIQPAELGDSAMYLCASSSGQGVAGELFFGEGSRLTVL.

The V gene is TRBV5-6, the J gene TRBJ1-2, with 10 positions matching TRBD1. V dropped 9 bases and J dropped 7; count of bases not matched to a gene: 12. The length of the CDR3 is 14 residues. Germline assignment: CDR1 SGHDT and CDR2 YYEEEE. CDR3 nucleotides: TGTGCCACCTGGGACAGGGGACTCGCCGGTGGCTACACCTTC. Protein sequence: CATWDRGLAGGYTF.

The chain joins TRBV11-2 to TRBJ1-2; maybe TRBD1 (5 bases). This CDR3 contains 15 residues. The germline V and J ends were trimmed by 0 bases and 4 bases, with 12 bases remaining between them. The V gene's germline CDR1 is SGHAT and CDR2 FQNNGV. The CDR3 loop reads CASSLEMGGVYGYTF. In DNA, the CDR3 is TGTGCCAGCAGCTTAGAGATGGGGGGGGTCTATGGCTACACCTTC.

The CDR3: CASSMAGVQETQYF. CDR3 DNA: TGTGCCAGCAGCATGGCGGGGGTGCAAGAGACCCAGTACTTC. This sequence joins TRBV6-5 and TRBJ2-5; 7 nucleotides agree with TRBD2. J gave up 2 bases and V 6 bases, and 6 bases lay outside the gene matches. This CDR3 is 14 amino acids long. Germline V gene lookup returns CDR1 MNHEY and CDR2 SVGAGI.

This clone occurred a few times. The rearrangement links TRBV19 to TRBJ1-5; D gene uncertain. V lost 5 bases and J lost 15, with 17 bases in between. This CDR3 region has 12 residues. Germline CDR1 and CDR2: LNHDA and SQIVND (reference sequence). CDR3 sequence (DNA): TGTGCCAGTAGTTCTCCGGGATCCGGAAGGCATTTT. Protein product: CASSSPGSGRHF. Supplemented by reference TRBV19 and TRBJ1-5, the full variable domain reads DGGITQSPKYLFRKEGQNVTLSCEQNLNHDAMYWYRQDPGQGLRLIYYSQIVNDFQKGDIAEGYSVSREKKESFPLTVTSAQKNPTAFYLCASSSPGSGRHFGDGTRLSIL.

This clone was found once. The chain combines TRBV30 with TRBJ1-3; 9 bases agree with TRBD1. V lost 8 bases and J lost 4; bases outside the gene matches: 6. This CDR3 comprises 13 residues. Per germline, CDR1 GTSNPN and CDR2 SVGIG (reference sequence). CDR3 loop: CATWDRAGNTIYF. The CDR3 DNA reads as TGTGCCACCTGGGACAGGGCGGGAAACACCATATATTTT.

This chain connects TRBV5-4 to TRBJ2-6; D gene ambiguous. Deletions cut 1 base from V and 0 bases from J, with 11 bases between. The CDR3 is made up of 17 amino acids. Germline V gene data show CDR1 as SGHNT and CDR2 as YYREEE (reference sequence). This CDR3 reads CASSLPTDISGANVLTF. The CDR3 nucleotides read TGTGCCAGCAGCTTGCCCACAGACATCTCTGGGGCCAACGTCCTGACTTTC.

This chain connects TRBV30 to TRBJ2-1, with 7 positions matching TRBD1. Germline-derived CDR1 and CDR2 are GTSNPN and SVGIG (reference sequence). This CDR3 has 15 residues. After removal of 7 bases from V and 1 base from J, the junction contained 10 bases not matched to a gene. The CDR3 reads CAYHLDRVSYNEQFF. The CDR3 DNA reads TGTGCCTACCACCTTGACAGGGTATCCTACAATGAGCAGTTCTTC.

CDR3 in DNA: TGCGCCAGCAGCGACCGGGACAGGGTACCTGGAAACACCATATATTTT. Translated: CASSDRDRVPGNTIYF. The chain carries TRBV5-1 and TRBJ1-3, with 9 bases aligning to TRBD1. CDR3 length: 16 amino acids. V shed 4 bases, J shed 2 bases, and the junction held 7 bases outside the gene matches. Germline V lookup: CDR1 SGHRS, CDR2 YFSETQ.

The chain carries TRBV30 and TRBJ1-1; D might be TRBD1 (5 bases). Trimming removed 6 bases at V and 1 base at J, with 18 bases between. The CDR3 extends over 15 amino acids. The germline V gene encodes CDR1 GTSNPN and CDR2 SVGIG (reference sequence). DNA of the CDR3: TGTGCCTGTCCGACGCGGGGGAAAACGAACACTGAAGCTTTCTTT. Its protein product is CACPTRGKTNTEAFF. The whole variable domain, filled in from reference TRBV30 and TRBJ1-1, reads SQTIHQWPATLVQPVGSPLSLECTVEGTSNPNLYWYRQAAGRGLQLLFYSVGIGQISSEVPQNLSASRPQDRQFILSSKKLLLSDSGFYLCACPTRGKTNTEAFFGQGTRLTVV.

The V and J genes are TRBV6-2 or TRBV6-3 and TRBJ1-1, with D possibly matching TRBD1 (5 bases). V lost 5 bases to trimming and J lost 7 bases, with 20 bases between them. The germline gives CDR1 MNHEY, CDR2 SVGEGT. The CDR3 spans 15 residues. The CDR3: CASSQMTVENREAFF. DNA of the CDR3: TGTGCCAGCAGTCAAATGACAGTAGAGAATCGTGAAGCTTTCTTT.

The chain uses TRBV5-4 and TRBJ2-3; 9 bases align to TRBD2. The CDR3 has 16 residues. The germline V gene has CDR1 SGHNT and CDR2 YYREEE (reference sequence). V gave up 0 bases and J gave up 4 bases; unmatched junction bases: 6. The CDR3 sequence is CASSLEAGGFADTQYF. The DNA of the CDR3 is TGTGCCAGCAGCTTGGAAGCGGGGGGTTTCGCAGATACGCAGTATTTT.

The V and J genes are TRBV11-2 and TRBJ1-2; possible D gene TRBD1, 6 bases. V was shortened by 5 bases and J by 0 bases, with 10 bases between the two germline ends. The CDR3 contains 14 residues. The germline CDR1 and CDR2 sequences are SGHAT and FQNNGV. The CDR3 DNA sequence: TGTGCCAGCAGCCCCGGACAGACTAACTATGGCTACACCTTC. It yields the protein CASSPGQTNYGYTF. The full variable domain, rest sourced from reference TRBV11-2 and TRBJ1-2, is EAGVAQSPRYKIIEKRQSVAFWCNPISGHATLYWYQQILGQGPKLLIQFQNNGVVDDSQLPKDRFSAERLKGVDSTLKIQPAKLEDSAVYLCASSPGQTNYGYTFGSGTRLTVV.

This clone was picked up one time. The V call is TRBV5-4, the J call TRBJ1-2, with TRBD1 matching over 12 bases. Germline V gene sequence: CDR1 SGHNT, CDR2 YYREEE (reference sequence). Losses at the gene ends were 9 bases for V and 4 bases for J; bases not matched to a gene: 19. The CDR3 runs 18 residues. The CDR3 is CATGQNRDRGRISYGYTF. The DNA of the CDR3 is TGTGCCACTGGACAGAACCGGGACAGGGGGCGCATCAGCTATGGCTACACCTTC.

This clone occurred once. This sequence joins TRBV6-2 or TRBV6-3 and TRBJ2-2, with D perhaps matching TRBD2 (6 bases). This CDR3 region has 17 residues. The germline V gene encodes CDR1 MNHEY and CDR2 SVGEGT. V lost 0 bases and J 4 bases, leaving 15 bases between the germline ends. The CDR3 loop reads CASSYSGGRRVTGELFF. The CDR3 DNA reads TGTGCCAGCAGTTACTCGGGAGGAAGGAGGGTCACCGGGGAGCTGTTTTTT.

A few counts support this clone. This sample includes further DNA sequences coding for the same CDR3. The chain has TRBV3-1 (or the pseudogene TRBV3-2) and TRBJ1-1; maybe TRBD1 (5 bases). V was clipped by 4 bases and J by 1 base, with 7 bases between them. Germline loops: CDR1 LGHDT, CDR2 YNNKEL (reference sequence). The CDR3 contains 13 residues. Here the CDR3 DNA reads TGTGCCAGCAGCCTCGGACAGAACACTGAAGCTTTCTTT. Residues: CASSLGQNTEAFF.

This chain uses TRBV25-1 with TRBJ2-2; TRBD2 is a possible D gene (7 bases). Trimming took off 6 bases at V and 0 bases at J, with 14 bases between the two ends. The CDR3 is made up of 16 amino acids. Germline lookup yields CDR1 MGHDK and CDR2 SYGVNS. CDR3 nucleotides: TGTGCCAGCAGGCGAGGGGGGGGATCGAACACCGGGGAGCTGTTTTTT. Its translation is CASRRGGGSNTGELFF.

This rearrangement joins TRBV28 to TRBJ1-2; the D gene is possibly TRBD1 (5 bases). This CDR3 is built from 13 residues. V shed 3 bases and J shed 4 bases, with 9 bases lying between them. Germline loops: CDR1 MDHEN, CDR2 SYDVKM. The CDR3 bases are TGTGCCAGCAGTTTTAGGGGTAGCTATGGCTACACCTTC. Translation gives CASSFRGSYGYTF.

The rearrangement uses TRBV6-1 and TRBJ1-3; D remains unclear. Germline assignment: CDR1 MNHNS and CDR2 SASEGT. The CDR3 contains 15 residues. V lost 0 bases and J lost 0, with 6 bases in between. The CDR3 reads CASSEAGTSGNTIYF. The CDR3 nucleotides read TGTGCCAGCAGTGAAGCCGGTACCTCTGGAAACACCATATATTTT.

The rearrangement joins TRBV11-2 to TRBJ2-5, with 9 positions matching TRBD1. With V trimmed by 3 bases and J by 2 bases, 1 base remained unmatched. Germline-derived CDR1 and CDR2 are SGHAT and FQNNGV. This CDR3 has 14 residues. CDR3 nucleotides: TGTGCCAGCAGCTTGGGACAGGGACAAGAGACCCAGTACTTC. This translates into CASSLGQGQETQYF.

This clone has more than one count but fewer than ten. The J gene is TRBJ1-1, the V gene TRBV19, with D possibly TRBD1 on 6 matching bases. Per germline, CDR1 LNHDA and CDR2 SQIVND (reference sequence). V was cut by 2 bases and J by 7 bases, with 11 bases left in between. The CDR3 runs to 13 residues. DNA of the CDR3: TGTGCCAGTAGTATACAGGGGTGGATTGAAGCTTTCTTT. Translation: CASSIQGWIEAFF.

The chain has TRBV10-1 and TRBJ2-1; 12 bases fit TRBD2. The CDR3 extends over 15 amino acids. The germline V gene has CDR1 WNHNN and CDR2 SYGVQD (reference sequence). Losses at the gene ends were 5 bases for V and 6 bases for J; bases not matched to a gene: 5. CDR3 protein: CASSHLAGGLNEQFF. DNA of the CDR3: TGCGCCAGCAGTCACCTAGCGGGGGGGCTCAATGAGCAGTTCTTC.

The chain recombines TRBV6-5 with TRBJ1-1; the D gene is possibly TRBD1 (5 bases). The V end was cut by 2 bases, the J end by 5 bases, with 12 bases between. The CDR3 is 14 amino acids. CDR1 MNHEY and CDR2 SVGAGI come from the germline V gene. The CDR3 DNA sequence: TGTGCCAGCAGTTACCTCGTAGGGGCGACTGAAGCTTTCTTT. Translation gives CASSYLVGATEAFF.